A single T cell receptor (beta chain) is shown here with its context. Its antigen remains unknown. TCRdb keeps only in-frame clones here, not all; method: immunoSEQ multiplex PCR. The table shows roughly 78,000 clones, with around 82% occurring only once. The sample originates from a study of radiotherapy plus CTLA-4 blockade in lung cancer. Study observations and caveats: Peripheral blood showed expansion of tumor-derived TCR clones after radiotherapy and ipilimumab.

CDR1 is SGHRS and CDR2 is YFSETQ in the germline V gene. Between the trimmed V and J ends, which lost 0 bases and 5 bases, there was a span of 8 bases. The CDR3 spans 13 residues. Sequences were derived from peripheral blood, sampled from a patient treated with radiotherapy plus ipilimumab. This TCR derives from a human donor with non-small cell lung cancer who had a complete response to radiotherapy plus ipilimumab. The V gene is TRBV5-1, the J gene TRBJ1-1; the D is unclear. CDR3 region: CASSLDWATEAFF. CDR3 nucleotide sequence: TGCGCCAGCAGCTTGGACTGGGCGACTGAAGCTTTCTTT.